This T cell receptor beta chain was observed in a study of blood T cell repertoires in COVID-19. Study summary: Spain, Italy and the United States supplied samples that represented acute and convalescent COVID-19. PBMCs, B-cell-depleted T cells, or T cells provided the cDNA or gDNA that made up the material.

Clones were sequenced by immunoSEQ multiplex PCR, and TCRdb holds only the in-frame ones, with some missing. Among some 62,000 clones listed, around 80% were seen once. The germline V gene encodes CDR1 SGHTA and CDR2 FQGTGA. With 1 base clipped from V and 9 bases from J, the junction kept 3 bases outside the gene matches. The CDR3 sequence is 14 residues long. The chain links TRBV7-3 to TRBJ2-1, with 10 bases identical to TRBD2. The source is a man between 60 and 70 years old with COVID-19, enrolled during active disease. Sequenced input: peripheral blood. The CDR3 DNA reads as TGTGCCAGCAGCTTAATTAGCGGGAGGTCTGAGCAGTTCTTC. This encodes CASSLISGRSEQFF.